The subject of this entry is one T cell receptor beta chain. The data belong to a study of blood T cell repertoires in COVID-19. Study information: PBMCs, B-cell-depleted T cells, or T cells were the source of the cDNA or gDNA that made up the material.

How the authors handled the data: Amplification of reference gene primers was used by the study to estimate nucleated cell counts. Assay used: immunoSEQ multiplex PCR; TCRdb lists only in-frame clones, some missing. V and J calls and clone size come straight from that table; D and trimming were deduced from the DNA. The data hold about 26,000 clones, with around 87% observed a single time. Sequencing was carried out using peripheral blood. This TCR was recovered from a woman between 55 and 75 years old with active COVID-19.

In nucleotides, the CDR3 is TGTGCCAGTAGCTCCTCCGGGACAGGGTACGAGCAGTACTTC. Protein sequence: CASSSSGTGYEQYF. The V call is TRBV19, the J call TRBJ2-7, with 9 bases identical to TRBD1. The CDR3 is made up of 14 amino acids. Germline-derived CDR1 and CDR2 are LNHDA and SQIVND (reference sequence). The J segment lost 4 bases and the V segment lost 6 bases, leaving 7 bases of the junction unmatched.